A selection of T cell receptor beta chains follows, all from one sample in a study of shared clonotypes between healthy human individuals. Sequencing was performed with immunoSEQ multiplex PCR; in TCRdb, only in-frame clones are kept and a portion is missing. This sample has millions of clones; 95% occur once, and the top ten carry 0.1% to 0.15%. The sample comprised naive CD4+ T cells sorted from blood. These receptors all stem from a man aged 18 to 30 in good health. Both conserved end residues are part of each CDR3. A D gene is named only where the DNA matches it firmly. A row's size may be missing; if present it is once, few, many or a size class.

CDR3: CASGLGGGYEQYF
DNA: TGTGCCAGCGGACTGGGCGGTGGCTACGAGCAGTACTTC
length: 13
J: TRBJ2-7
D: -
size: -
V: TRBV6-5

CDR3: CSAPRVYEQYF
DNA: TGCAGTGCACCCAGGGTCTACGAGCAGTACTTC
length: 11
J: TRBJ2-7
D: -
size: -
V: TRBV20-1

CDR3: CATSRTGGRGSPLHF
DNA: TGTGCCACCAGCAGGACTGGAGGGCGGGGGTCACCCCTCCACTTT
length: 15
J: TRBJ1-6
D: -
size: -
V: TRBV15

CDR3: CASSFSRDRTYEQYF
DNA: TGTGCCAGCAGCTTTAGTAGGGATCGAACCTACGAGCAGTACTTC
length: 15
J: TRBJ2-7
D: -
size: -
V: TRBV7-2

CDR3: CASSPAGLGKNIQYF
DNA: TGTGCCAGCAGCCCAGCGGGCCTGGGCAAAAACATTCAGTACTTC
length: 15
J: TRBJ2-4
D: -
size: once
V: TRBV14

CDR3: CASSLGYREGELFF
DNA: TGTGCCAGCAGCTTGGGATACAGGGAGGGGGAGCTGTTTTTT
length: 14
J: TRBJ2-2
D: -
size: -
V: TRBV5-5

CDR3: CASSTDSQTQYF
DNA: TGTGCCAGCAGCACAGACAGCCAGACCCAGTACTTC
length: 12
J: TRBJ2-5
D: -
size: -
V: TRBV7-6

CDR3: CASRTGQESTGELFF
DNA: TGCGCCAGCAGGACTGGACAGGAGAGCACCGGGGAGCTGTTTTTT
length: 15
J: TRBJ2-2
D: TRBD1
size: -
V: TRBV5-1

CDR3: CASSPPDNEQFF
DNA: TGTGCCAGCTCACCCCCTGACAATGAGCAGTTCTTC
length: 12
J: TRBJ2-1
D: -
size: -
V: TRBV18

CDR3: CASSLGGVNTEAFF
DNA: TGTGCCAGCAGCCTTGGGGGGGTGAACACTGAAGCTTTCTTT
length: 14
J: TRBJ1-1
D: -
size: -
V: TRBV7-9

CDR3: CAISESNGGGYGYTF
DNA: TGTGCCATCAGTGAGTCGAACGGGGGCGGCTATGGCTACACCTTC
length: 15
J: TRBJ1-2
D: -
size: once
V: TRBV10-3

CDR3: CASSPPLGSPLHF
DNA: TGTGCCAGCAGCCCCCCCTTGGGTTCACCCCTCCACTTT
length: 13
J: TRBJ1-6
D: -
size: -
V: TRBV28

CDR3: CASSDAWYNEQFF
DNA: TGTGCCAGCAGCGATGCCTGGTACAATGAGCAGTTCTTC
length: 13
J: TRBJ2-1
D: -
size: -
V: TRBV9

CDR3: CASSLFAQVIRGEQFF
DNA: TGTGCCAGCAGTTTATTTGCACAGGTCATCCGGGGTGAGCAGTTCTTC
length: 16
J: TRBJ2-1
D: -
size: -
V: TRBV27

CDR3: CASSSGQLQETQYF
DNA: TGCGCCAGCAGCTCGGGACAGCTCCAAGAGACCCAGTACTTC
length: 14
J: TRBJ2-5
D: TRBD1
size: -
V: TRBV5-1

CDR3: CASSYQGQGNTEAFF
DNA: TGTGCCAGCAGTTACCAGGGACAGGGAAACACTGAAGCTTTCTTT
length: 15
J: TRBJ1-1
D: TRBD1
size: few
V: TRBV6-5

CDR3: CASSLDLGNSPLHF
DNA: TGTGCCAGCAGCTTGGATCTTGGCAATTCACCCCTCCACTTT
length: 14
J: TRBJ1-6
D: -
size: -
V: TRBV5-4

CDR3: CAWKLTFEAFF
DNA: TGTGCCTGGAAGCTGACGTTTGAAGCTTTCTTT
length: 11
J: TRBJ1-1
D: -
size: -
V: TRBV30

CDR3: CASSQQGTSTDTQYF
DNA: TGTGCCAGCAGCCAACAGGGGACTAGCACAGATACGCAGTATTTT
length: 15
J: TRBJ2-3
D: -
size: -
V: TRBV6-5

CDR3: CASSPTGSAGYTF
DNA: TGTGCCAGCAGCCCGACAGGATCTGCCGGATACACCTTC
length: 13
J: TRBJ1-2
D: -
size: once
V: TRBV7-2

CDR3: CASSPKTGEVLGEQYF
DNA: TGCGCCAGCAGCCCAAAGACAGGGGAAGTGCTCGGCGAGCAGTACTTC
length: 16
J: TRBJ2-7
D: TRBD1
size: -
V: TRBV5-1

CDR3: CASSFSNRETKGEQFF
DNA: TGTGCCAGCAGTTTTAGTAACCGGGAGACGAAGGGTGAGCAGTTCTTC
length: 16
J: TRBJ2-1
D: -
size: -
V: TRBV27

CDR3: CAWNQGHSNQPQHF
DNA: TGTGCCTGGAATCAAGGGCATAGCAATCAGCCCCAGCATTTT
length: 14
J: TRBJ1-5
D: -
size: -
V: TRBV30

CDR3: CASSLVVAGPYEQYF
DNA: TGTGCCAGCAGCTTAGTGGTAGCGGGGCCCTACGAGCAGTACTTC
length: 15
J: TRBJ2-7
D: TRBD2
size: -
V: TRBV11-2

CDR3: CASTPGLRYQETQYF
DNA: TGTGCCAGTACCCCTGGGCTACGGTACCAAGAGACCCAGTACTTC
length: 15
J: TRBJ2-5
D: -
size: -
V: TRBV19

CDR3: CASSLVGGTTNEKLFF
DNA: TGCGCCAGCAGCTTGGTGGGGGGTACAACTAATGAAAAACTGTTTTTT
length: 16
J: TRBJ1-4
D: -
size: once
V: TRBV5-1

CDR3: CASSRTAGYEQYF
DNA: TGTGCCAGCAGCCGGACAGCCGGCTACGAGCAGTACTTC
length: 13
J: TRBJ2-7
D: -
size: -
V: TRBV14

CDR3: CASSEGTARSPSTDTQYF
DNA: TGCGCCAGCAGTGAAGGGACAGCTAGGAGTCCTAGCACAGATACGCAGTATTTT
length: 18
J: TRBJ2-3
D: TRBD1
size: -
V: TRBV10-1

CDR3: CASSPSGGNDRETQYF
DNA: TGCGCCAGCAGCCCCTCCGGAGGGAATGACAGAGAGACCCAGTACTTC
length: 16
J: TRBJ2-5
D: -
size: -
V: TRBV4-1

CDR3: CASSVSGTTYEQYF
DNA: TGTGCCAGCAGTGTATCCGGGACTACCTACGAGCAGTACTTC
length: 14
J: TRBJ2-7
D: TRBD2
size: once
V: TRBV6-1

CDR3: CASSPRGPDSLGIQYF
DNA: TGTGCCAGCAGCCCTAGGGGACCGGACTCTTTGGGCATTCAGTACTTC
length: 16
J: TRBJ2-4
D: -
size: -
V: TRBV5-4

CDR3: CASSQPSSTDTQYF
DNA: TGCGCCAGCAGCCAACCGTCTAGCACAGATACGCAGTATTTT
length: 14
J: TRBJ2-3
D: -
size: once
V: TRBV4-1

CDR3: CASSLAAYLYNEQFF
DNA: TGTGCCAGCAGCTTAGCAGCGTATCTCTACAATGAGCAGTTCTTC
length: 15
J: TRBJ2-1
D: -
size: -
V: TRBV7-2

CDR3: CASGLVLGDPNNEQFF
DNA: TGTGCTAGTGGTTTGGTACTCGGCGACCCGAATAATGAGCAGTTCTTC
length: 16
J: TRBJ2-1
D: -
size: -
V: TRBV12-5

CDR3: CAIKEQRENIGELFF
DNA: TGTGCCATCAAGGAGCAGCGGGAGAACATCGGGGAGCTGTTTTTT
length: 15
J: TRBJ2-2
D: TRBD2
size: -
V: TRBV10-3

CDR3: CASRRGKGGELFF
DNA: TGTGCCAGCAGGCGGGGGAAGGGCGGGGAGCTGTTTTTT
length: 13
J: TRBJ2-2
D: TRBD2
size: -
V: TRBV27

CDR3: CASSGGVPYGYTF
DNA: TGTGCCAGCAGTGGCGGGGTGCCCTATGGCTACACCTTC
length: 13
J: TRBJ1-2
D: -
size: once
V: TRBV2

CDR3: CASRGRDRGNTEAFF
DNA: TGTGCCAGCAGGGGGCGGGACAGGGGGAACACTGAAGCTTTCTTT
length: 15
J: TRBJ1-1
D: TRBD1
size: -
V: TRBV6-1

CDR3: CASSPPPSYEQYF
DNA: TGTGCCAGCAGCCCACCGCCCTCCTACGAGCAGTACTTC
length: 13
J: TRBJ2-7
D: -
size: -
V: TRBV28

CDR3: CASSQQGFEAFF
DNA: TGTGCCAGCAGCCAACAGGGATTTGAAGCTTTCTTT
length: 12
J: TRBJ1-1
D: -
size: -
V: TRBV7-9

CDR3: CSAFQSYEQYF
DNA: TGCAGTGCTTTCCAGTCCTACGAGCAGTACTTC
length: 11
J: TRBJ2-7
D: -
size: once
V: TRBV20-1

CDR3: CASSPHGGNTEAFF
DNA: TGTGCCAGCAGCCCCCATGGGGGGAACACTGAAGCTTTCTTT
length: 14
J: TRBJ1-1
D: -
size: -
V: TRBV7-2

CDR3: CASSQVGGGTDTQYF
DNA: TGCGCCAGCAGCCAAGTGGGGGGTGGGACAGATACGCAGTATTTT
length: 15
J: TRBJ2-3
D: -
size: once
V: TRBV4-1

CDR3: CASAPEGSYNEQFF
DNA: TGTGCTAGTGCCCCAGAAGGGTCCTACAATGAGCAGTTCTTC
length: 14
J: TRBJ2-1
D: -
size: -
V: TRBV12-5

CDR3: CASSIVRTVGTQPQHF
DNA: TGTGCCAGTAGTATAGTGAGGACAGTAGGAACTCAGCCCCAGCATTTT
length: 16
J: TRBJ1-5
D: -
size: -
V: TRBV19

CDR3: CASSLFGGGADTQYF
DNA: TGTGCCAGCAGTTTATTCGGAGGGGGGGCAGATACGCAGTATTTT
length: 15
J: TRBJ2-3
D: -
size: -
V: TRBV28

CDR3: CASSPTRTGGNTEAFF
DNA: TGTGCCAGCTCCCCCACTAGGACAGGGGGAAACACTGAAGCTTTCTTT
length: 16
J: TRBJ1-1
D: TRBD1
size: -
V: TRBV18

CDR3: CASSQDRGGSSPLHF
DNA: TGCGCCAGCAGCCAAGATCGGGGGGGCTCTTCACCCCTCCACTTT
length: 15
J: TRBJ1-6
D: -
size: -
V: TRBV4-1

CDR3: CAWIRRWSNTGELFF
DNA: TGTGCCTGGATAAGGAGGTGGAGTAACACCGGGGAGCTGTTTTTT
length: 15
J: TRBJ2-2
D: -
size: -
V: TRBV30

CDR3: CASSLPLSSTGGYGYTF
DNA: TGTGCCAGCAGCCTCCCCCTCTCCTCGACAGGGGGCTATGGCTACACCTTC
length: 17
J: TRBJ1-2
D: TRBD1
size: -
V: TRBV7-2

CDR3: CASSPTDRKETQYF
DNA: TGCGCCAGCAGCCCGACGGACAGAAAAGAGACCCAGTACTTC
length: 14
J: TRBJ2-5
D: -
size: -
V: TRBV4-1

CDR3: CASSESYAYNEQFF
DNA: TGCGCCAGCAGTGAGTCGTACGCCTACAATGAGCAGTTCTTC
length: 14
J: TRBJ2-1
D: -
size: -
V: TRBV10-2

CDR3: CASSLATSGTSGAGEQYF
DNA: TGCGCCAGCAGCTTGGCCACGTCCGGGACTAGCGGAGCGGGGGAGCAGTACTTC
length: 18
J: TRBJ2-7
D: TRBD2
size: -
V: TRBV5-1

CDR3: CASSRTISDEQFF
DNA: TGTGCCAGCAGTCGGACAATTAGCGATGAGCAGTTCTTC
length: 13
J: TRBJ2-1
D: -
size: -
V: TRBV6-5

CDR3: CAWSRAGPTEAFF
DNA: TGTGCCTGGAGTCGGGCAGGGCCCACTGAAGCTTTCTTT
length: 13
J: TRBJ1-1
D: -
size: -
V: TRBV30